These 23 T cell receptor beta chains were all obtained from the same sample, sequenced in a study of identical twins. TCRdb processed the 5' RACE reads anew with MiXCR; each CDR3 protein has one entry. The data show more than 1.5 million distinct CDR3 sequences, around a third seen once. Sequenced sample: cord blood. Receptor source: a newborn girl in good health.

CDR3: CASSRDGSNTEAFF. CDR3 bases: TGTGCCAGCAGCCGGGACGGCTCGAACACTGAAGCTTTCTTT. This chain joins TRBV7-9 and TRBJ1-1; tentatively, D is TRBD1 (5 bases). Germline V gene sequence: CDR1 SEHNR, CDR2 FQNEAQ (reference sequence). The CDR3 sequence is 14 residues long. V was cut by 5 bases and J by 1 base, with 11 bases left in between.

CDR3 in DNA: TGTGCCATCAGTGAGTCTCTATCACCGTACCAAGAGACCCAGTTCTTC. Translating gives CAISESLSPYQETQFF. This sequence joins TRBV10-3 and TRBJ2-5, with unresolved D. The assigned J gene may be wrong: the sequence end matches TRBJ2-1 better. The CDR3 runs 16 residues. Germline V gene data show CDR1 as ENHRY and CDR2 as SYGVKD.

This clonotype has just a few counts. This chain joins TRBV28 and TRBJ2-1; 11 bases line up with TRBD2. There are 16 residues in the CDR3. Germline assignment: CDR1 MDHEN and CDR2 SYDVKM. Germline trimming cut 5 bases from V and 2 bases from J; bases unmatched to any gene: 5. The chain's CDR3 is CASSTQLAGAYNEQFF. DNA for the CDR3: TGTGCCAGCAGTACCCAACTAGCGGGAGCCTACAATGAGCAGTTCTTC. Using reference TRBV28 and TRBJ2-1 for the parts outside the CDR3, the full variable domain is DVKVTQSSRYLVKRTGEKVFLECVQDMDHENMFWYRQDPGLGLRLIYFSYDVKMKEKGDIPEGYSVSREKKERFSLILESASTNQTSMYLCASSTQLAGAYNEQFFGPGTRLTVL.

V is TRBV25-1 and J is TRBJ1-4; D is perhaps TRBD1 (6 bases). Trimming left V 2 bases short and J 7 bases short, with 17 bases between. Germline V CDR1 and CDR2: MGHDK, SYGVNS. There are 16 residues in the CDR3. The CDR3 nucleotides are TGTGCCAGCAGTGAAATGGGAGGGGGGGGCCGTGAAAAACTGTTTTTT. Translated: CASSEMGGGGREKLFF.

This clonotype came up a few times. This chain joins TRBV10-3 and TRBJ1-5; no firm D call. Trimming took 8 bases from V and 0 from J, leaving 8 bases between them. CDR3 length equals 13 residues. Germline CDR1 ENHRY, CDR2 SYGVKD. CDR3 region: CAIGAVSNQPQHF. CDR3 bases: TGTGCCATCGGAGCCGTTAGCAATCAGCCCCAGCATTTT.

The chain combines TRBV20-1 with TRBJ2-4; D remains ambiguous. The J call may be in error: the DNA end matches TRBJ2-7 better. The CDR3 has 14 amino acids. Germline loops: CDR1 DFQATT, CDR2 SNEGSKA (reference sequence). The CDR3: CSAREIHPRYEQYF. The CDR3 DNA reads TGCAGTGCTAGAGAGATCCATCCTAGGTACGAGCAGTACTTC.

This clonotype was seen only a few times. The chain recombines TRBV19 with TRBJ2-1, with 8 bases lining up with TRBD2. The CDR3 spans 15 residues. After removal of 3 bases from V and 9 bases from J, the junction contained 10 bases not matched to a gene. CDR1 and CDR2 (germline): LNHDA, SQIVND (reference sequence). The CDR3 sequence: CASSISGLVLGEQFF. Written as DNA, the CDR3 is TGTGCCAGTAGTATCTCGGGACTAGTCCTCGGTGAGCAGTTCTTC.

This clonotype turned up a few times. The rearrangement joins TRBV5-1 to TRBJ2-7; TRBD1 agrees at 9 bases. J gave up 0 bases and V 1 base, and 5 bases lay outside the gene matches. CDR3 length equals 16 residues. Germline CDR1 reads SGHRS; CDR2 reads YFSETQ. This chain's CDR3 is CASSLLGQGTSYEQYF. In nucleotides, the CDR3 is TGCGCCAGCAGCTTGCTAGGACAGGGGACCTCCTACGAGCAGTACTTC.

The V and J genes are TRBV5-6 and TRBJ2-7; the D is unclear. CDR1 and CDR2 from the germline V gene are SGHDT and YYEEEE. V was pared by 7 bases and J by 0 bases, with 17 bases between. CDR3 length equals 15 residues. In DNA, the CDR3 is TGTGCCAGCCGCCACTCTGAGCTGATCTCCTACGAGCAGTACTTC. Encoded protein: CASRHSELISYEQYF.

This clonotype was counted between two and nine times. V and J are TRBV6-5 and TRBJ2-7; tentative D call: TRBD2 (6 bases). CDR1 and CDR2 (germline): MNHEY, SVGAGI. V dropped 10 bases and J dropped 7 bases, with 23 bases sitting between them. This CDR3 is built from 14 residues. The CDR3 nucleotides read TGTGCCACCAAGGCGTGGGCTAGCGTTAATGAGCAGTACTTC. This codes for CATKAWASVNEQYF.

Written as DNA, the CDR3 is TGTGCCAGCAGCCCCGTGTGGGGGACTGAAGCTTTCTTT. Its protein is CASSPVWGTEAFF. The chain has TRBV7-2 and TRBJ1-1; possible D gene TRBD1, 5 bases. From germline, CDR1 is SGHTA and CDR2 FQGNSA. The V and J ends lost 5 bases and 5 bases respectively, with 12 bases between them. The CDR3 is 13 amino acids.

The chain combines TRBV28 with TRBJ2-1; 11 bases align to TRBD2. With V trimmed by 6 bases and J by 4 bases, 17 bases remained unmatched. This CDR3 contains 19 residues. The germline gives CDR1 MDHEN, CDR2 SYDVKM. CDR3 sequence reads: CASRKVYLRLAGKYNEQFF. CDR3 nucleotide sequence: TGTGCCAGCAGAAAAGTTTATCTCCGACTAGCGGGGAAATACAATGAGCAGTTCTTC.

This clonotype was seen more than once but under ten times. CDR3 bases: TGTGGAACAACCCAAAACCACTATGGCTACACCTTC. Residues: CGTTQNHYGYTF. The V and J genes are TRBV28 and TRBJ1-2; no firm D call. Germline assignment: CDR1 MDHEN and CDR2 SYDVKM. The CDR3 is made up of 12 amino acids.

The chain links TRBV29-1 to TRBJ1-2; 8 positions agree with TRBD1. Per the germline V gene, CDR1 is SQVTM and CDR2 is ANQGSEA. Losses at the gene ends were 6 bases for V and 7 bases for J; bases not matched to a gene: 10. The CDR3 has 13 residues. The CDR3 loop is CSVDRQGKGGYTF. The CDR3 DNA reads as TGCAGCGTCGACCGACAGGGGAAGGGTGGCTACACCTTC.

This sequence joins TRBV14 and TRBJ2-1; TRBD2 matches 13 bases. Germline CDR1 and CDR2: SGHDN and FVKESK. The CDR3 is 18 amino acids. After removal of 0 bases from V and 7 bases from J, the junction contained 9 bases not matched to a gene. CDR3 nucleotide sequence: TGTGCCAGCAGCCAAGAACTTCCAGGACTAGCGGGGGATAATGAGCAGTTCTTC. Encoded protein: CASSQELPGLAGDNEQFF.

This clonotype was seen a handful of times. The V and J genes are TRBV20-1 and TRBJ1-1; D ambiguous. Between the trimmed V and J ends, which lost 6 bases and 4 bases, there was a span of 15 bases. CDR1 DFQATT and CDR2 SNEGSKA come from the germline V gene (reference sequence). CDR3 length: 13 amino acids. As DNA, the CDR3 is TGCAGTGCATACGGGCCGATGGGCACTGAAGCTTTCTTT. This translates into CSAYGPMGTEAFF.

This clonotype was observed a few times. This chain joins TRBV19 and TRBJ2-3; TRBD2 agrees at 8 bases. V lost 1 base to trimming and J lost 2 bases; unmatched junction nucleotides: 5. CDR3 size: 16 residues. Germline CDR1 and CDR2: LNHDA and SQIVND (reference sequence). The CDR3 here is CASSIGGLGLTDTQYF. In DNA, the CDR3 is TGTGCCAGTAGTATAGGGGGACTAGGTCTCACAGATACGCAGTATTTT.

This clonotype has just a few counts. The genes are TRBV5-6 and TRBJ2-7; D is perhaps TRBD2 (6 bases). CDR1 and CDR2 (germline): SGHDT, YYEEEE. The V end lost 4 bases, the J end lost 3 bases, and 26 bases lay between the germline ends. The CDR3 contains 18 residues. CDR3 residues: CASSPGLLYRRVFYEQYF. Here the CDR3 DNA reads TGTGCCAGCAGCCCGGGACTCTTGTACCGGCGGGTTTTCTACGAGCAGTACTTC.

The chain is built from TRBV4-2 and TRBJ1-3, with a weak D call TRBD1 (5 bases). V was trimmed by 4 bases and J by 5 bases, leaving 21 bases between them. From germline, CDR1 is LGHNA and CDR2 YNFKEQ. The CDR3 sequence is 17 residues long. The CDR3 nucleotides read TGTGCCAGCAGCCGGACCGTACCGGGACTAGGAAGAAACACCATATATTTT. Translated: CASSRTVPGLGRNTIYF.

The chain employs TRBV7-9 and TRBJ1-2; D not resolved. Germline V gene sequence: CDR1 SEHNR, CDR2 FQNEAQ (reference sequence). The CDR3 is made up of 14 amino acids. V lost 5 bases to trimming and J lost 6 bases, with 16 bases between them. CDR3 residues: CASSPGSEVHGYTF. The CDR3 nucleotides read TGTGCCAGCAGCCCCGGCTCAGAGGTGCATGGCTACACCTTC.

Many counts were recorded for this clonotype. CDR3 sequence: CASSFPTNEQFF. The DNA of the CDR3 is TGTGCCAGCAGCTTCCCTACCAATGAGCAGTTCTTC. The chain is built from TRBV11-2 and TRBJ2-1, with no clear D. CDR3 length: 12 amino acids. V shed 3 bases and J shed 6 bases, with 6 bases lying between them. Germline loops: CDR1 SGHAT, CDR2 FQNNGV.

The chain employs TRBV20-1 and TRBJ1-5; D gene unclear. The CDR3 spans 13 residues. V dropped 6 bases and J dropped 4 bases, with 13 bases sitting between them. CDR1 and CDR2 (germline): DFQATT, SNEGSKA (reference sequence). CDR3 in amino acids: CSALAPPNQPQHF. CDR3 coding DNA: TGCAGTGCCCTCGCTCCTCCGAATCAGCCCCAGCATTTT.

This clonotype appeared many times. This chain joins TRBV2 and TRBJ1-2; D might be TRBD1 (5 bases). The CDR3 consists of 12 residues. Trimming removed 6 bases at V and 1 base at J, with 6 bases between. The germline gives CDR1 SNHLY, CDR2 FYNNEI. The CDR3 DNA follows: TGTGCCAGCAGGGACAATAACTATGGCTACACCTTC. Protein sequence: CASRDNNYGYTF.